This TCR beta chain comes out of a study of molecular identifiers for immune sequencing clone quantification. Study-wide context: Five portions were made in replicates from RNA of about 21,000 or 97,000 naive CD8 cells, and four underwent sequencing.

This CDR3 region has 15 residues. Trimming pared 8 bases from V and 1 base from J, leaving 14 bases between. Germline V lookup: CDR1 MDHEN, CDR2 SYDVKM. Library preparation followed earlier protocols using designated TCR primers. TCRdb reprocessed the PCR reads with MiXCR, giving one entry per CDR3 protein. The sample records 400,000 to 600,000 distinct CDR3 sequences, around 23% being singletons. The sequence was obtained from a human donor in good health. Some libraries in this study had Jurkat cell RNA spiked in. The rearrangement links TRBV28 to TRBJ2-2, with D possibly being TRBD1 or TRBD2 (6 bases each). The material sequenced was naive CD8+ T cells from blood, with Jurkat cell RNA spiked in. Subset described: FACS-sorted CD8+CD4-CCR7+CD45RA+ naive T cells. The CDR3 here is CASCWRGMNTGELFF. CDR3 DNA: TGTGCCAGCTGTTGGAGGGGGATGAACACCGGGGAGCTGTTTTTT.